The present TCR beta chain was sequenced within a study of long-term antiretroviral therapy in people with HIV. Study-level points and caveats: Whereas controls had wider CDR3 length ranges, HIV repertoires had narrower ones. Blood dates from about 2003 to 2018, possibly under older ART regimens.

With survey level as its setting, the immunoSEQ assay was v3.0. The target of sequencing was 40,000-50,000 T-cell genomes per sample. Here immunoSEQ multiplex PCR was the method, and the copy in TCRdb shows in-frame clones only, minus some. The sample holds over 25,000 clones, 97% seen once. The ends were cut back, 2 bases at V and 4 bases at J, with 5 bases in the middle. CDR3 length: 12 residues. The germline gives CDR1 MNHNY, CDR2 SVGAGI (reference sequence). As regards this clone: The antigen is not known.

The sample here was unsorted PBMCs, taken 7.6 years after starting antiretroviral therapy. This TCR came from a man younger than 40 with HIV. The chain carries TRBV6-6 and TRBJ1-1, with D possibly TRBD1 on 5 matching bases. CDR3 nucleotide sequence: TGTGCCAGCAGTTACGGGGCCACTGAAGCTTTCTTT. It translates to CASSYGATEAFF.